This TCR beta chain was sequenced in a study of OX40 agonist ivuxolimab in advanced cancers. Sequencing used immunoSEQ multiplex PCR; TCRdb keeps in-frame clones, though not all of them. In the table there are more than 20,000 clones, 70% to 90% of which are singletons. The germline CDR1 and CDR2 sequences are SGDLS and YYNGEE. J was trimmed by 2 bases and V by 3 bases; bases with no gene match: 8. CDR3 size: 16 residues. Sequences were derived from CD4+ or CD8+ T cells sorted from blood, sampled in a trial of the OX40 agonist ivuxolimab. The chain combines TRBV9 with TRBJ2-1, with 7 bases aligning to TRBD2. The clonotype originates from an adult with an advanced solid tumor such as melanoma, head and neck, liver or kidney cancer. CDR3 nucleotides: TGTGCCAGCAGCGGAGAGGCGGGAGTCCCCTACAATGAGCAGTTCTTC. Its translation is CASSGEAGVPYNEQFF.